This TCR beta chain was retrieved from a study of T cell changes during pregnancy in multiple sclerosis. The data were produced by immunoSEQ multiplex PCR, yet TCRdb's version contains in-frame clones alone and is incomplete. The sample holds some 36,000 clones, approximately 89% seen once. Germline assignment: CDR1 LNHDA and CDR2 SQIVND (reference sequence). The CDR3 is made up of 12 amino acids. V gave up 5 bases and J gave up 5 bases, with 9 bases separating them. The TCR comes from a female donor in good health, enrolled as a control in a pregnancy study. This sequence joins TRBV19 and TRBJ1-2, with D tentatively TRBD1 (5 bases). Material: CD4+ T cells from peripheral blood mononuclear cells, obtained in the second trimester of pregnancy. The CDR3 DNA is TGTGCCAGTAGTGGGGACTGGTATGGCTACACCTTC. This codes for CASSGDWYGYTF.